The 14 T cell receptor beta chains reported below all come from one sample, sequenced in a study of T cells after somatic rescue of genetic block (dated by TCRdb to about 2020). Receptors were amplified or captured by the immunoSEQ multiplex PCR assay. This is the immuneACCESS table as TCRdb keeps it, with only in-frame sequences that have V and J called. A part of the clones is gone; compared with another copy, unresolved V genes explain less than half, and the rest is unexplained. The sample records roughly 92,000 clones, 80% to 90% of which are singletons. 1.6% of the sample lies in the top ten. The sequencing input was peripheral blood mononuclear cells (PBMCs). All receptors come from a woman younger than 30.

V usage is TRBV6-4 and J usage is TRBJ2-1, with 10 bases identical to TRBD2. The J segment lost 2 bases and the V segment lost 0 bases, leaving 1 base of the junction unmatched. CDR3 length equals 16 residues. The V gene's germline CDR1 is MRHNA and CDR2 SNTAGT. The CDR3 reads CASSDSSGGTYNEQFF. The DNA for the CDR3 is TGTGCCAGCAGTGACTCTAGCGGGGGGACCTACAATGAGCAGTTCTTC.

The J gene is TRBJ2-1, the V gene TRBV27; D may match TRBD1 or TRBD2 (6 bases each). The V and J ends lost 6 bases and 8 bases respectively, with 14 bases between them. The CDR3 length is 13 residues. Germline V gene lookup returns CDR1 MNHEY and CDR2 SMNVEV (reference sequence). The CDR3 loop reads CASSQTRGDEQFF. CDR3 nucleotide sequence: TGTGCCAGCAGCCAAACGAGGGGGGATGAGCAGTTCTTC.

The chain carries TRBV2 and TRBJ1-2; tentatively, D is TRBD1 (6 bases). The CDR3 has 13 residues. V dropped 8 bases and J dropped 2 bases, with 12 bases sitting between them. Germline V gene data show CDR1 as SNHLY and CDR2 as FYNNEI. The CDR3 loop reads CASPTDSNYGYTF. In DNA form, the CDR3 reads TGTGCCAGCCCTACGGACAGCAACTATGGCTACACCTTC. The complete variable domain, with remaining parts taken from reference TRBV2 and TRBJ1-2, reads EPEVTQTPSHQVTQMGQEVILRCVPISNHLYFYWYRQILGQKVEFLVSFYNNEISEKSEIFDDQFSVERPDGSNFTLKIRSTKLEDSAMYFCASPTDSNYGYTFGSGTRLTVV.

The V gene is TRBV27, the J gene TRBJ2-5; 11 bases agree with TRBD2. J gave up 5 bases and V 2 bases, and 10 bases lay outside the gene matches. The CDR3 spans 17 residues. In germline, CDR1 is MNHEY, CDR2 SMNVEV (reference sequence). The CDR3 nucleotides are TGTGCCAGCAGTTTAGTGTTAGCGGGAGGGCCGGGGGAGACCCAGTACTTC. It encodes CASSLVLAGGPGETQYF.

The J gene is TRBJ1-2, the V gene TRBV28; the match to TRBD1 covers 10 bases. V trimming: 6 bases; J trimming: 4 bases; junction bases outside the gene matches: 11. Germline V gene lookup returns CDR1 MDHEN and CDR2 SYDVKM. The CDR3 totals 16 residues. The CDR3 DNA follows: TGTGCCAGCAGAGCCCCGACAGGGGGCGCGTCCTATGGCTACACCTTC. As protein: CASRAPTGGASYGYTF.

The chain has TRBV4-3 and TRBJ2-1; 10 bases line up with TRBD2. The CDR3 extends over 15 amino acids. Germline lookup yields CDR1 LGHNA and CDR2 YSLEER. The V and J ends lost 4 bases and 5 bases, in that order; junction bases with no gene match: 5. CDR3 in DNA: TGCGCCAGCAGCCCAGGGACTAGCGTTAACAATGAGCAGTTCTTC. Translation gives CASSPGTSVNNEQFF.

The rearrangement joins TRBV6-5 to TRBJ1-5; 7 bases fit TRBD1. This CDR3 spans 15 amino acids. The V gene end was trimmed by 7 bases and the J gene end by 3 bases; junction bases not matched to a gene: 9. Germline-derived CDR1 and CDR2 are MNHEY and SVGAGI. CDR3 protein: CASTQGGRDNQPQHF. The CDR3 DNA sequence: TGTGCCAGCACCCAGGGGGGGCGGGACAATCAGCCCCAGCATTTT.

The rearrangement links TRBV4-3 to TRBJ2-7; tentatively, D is TRBD1 or TRBD2 (5 bases each). From germline, CDR1 is LGHNA and CDR2 YSLEER. The CDR3 covers 15 residues. Trimming removed 0 bases from V and 5 bases from J, with 14 bases in between. The chain's CDR3 is CASSQDVGDLDEQYF. CDR3 bases: TGCGCCAGCAGCCAAGATGTGGGGGACCTCGACGAGCAGTACTTC.

CDR3 nucleotides: TGTGCCAGCTCACCGGCGAAGATGGGGCCGTCGGTTGTAGCAGATACGCAGTATTTT. This codes for CASSPAKMGPSVVADTQYF. V is TRBV18 and J is TRBJ2-3; D is possibly TRBD1 (5 bases). Trimming cost V 3 bases and J 4 bases, with 26 bases left between them. CDR3 length: 19 residues. Germline V gives CDR1 KGHSH, CDR2 LQKENI.

This clone was detected a few times. The rearrangement uses TRBV5-4 and TRBJ2-2; D is perhaps TRBD2 (6 bases). Germline V gene data show CDR1 as SGHNT and CDR2 as YYREEE (reference sequence). This CDR3 has 15 amino acids. The V end lost 0 bases, the J end lost 6 bases, and 12 bases lay between the germline ends. CDR3: CASSLDSGAAGELFF. CDR3 coding DNA: TGTGCCAGCAGCTTGGATAGCGGCGCCGCCGGGGAGCTGTTTTTT.

The gene calls are TRBV19 and TRBJ1-2; D remains unclear. The germline CDR1 and CDR2 sequences are LNHDA and SQIVND (reference sequence). Trimming left V 6 bases short and J 4 bases short, with 15 bases between. The CDR3 sequence is 14 residues long. The CDR3 spells CASSLGSVGYGYTF. The CDR3 nucleotides read TGTGCCAGTAGCCTTGGTTCGGTAGGCTATGGCTACACCTTC.

The chain links TRBV5-1 to TRBJ1-2; maybe TRBD1 (6 bases). Trimming shortened V by 4 bases and J by 4 bases, and 20 bases separated the two germline ends. The CDR3 has 16 residues. Germline V gene data show CDR1 as SGHRS and CDR2 as YFSETQ. CDR3 coding DNA: TGCGCCAGCAGCCCCCGACAGGCCGCGGCCTCCTATGGCTACACCTTC. It codes for CASSPRQAAASYGYTF.

The chain couples TRBV18 to TRBJ2-1; D might be TRBD1 or TRBD2, each matching 6 bases. V lost 2 bases and J lost 9, with 26 bases in between. The length of the CDR3 is 18 residues. Germline-derived CDR1 and CDR2 are KGHSH and LQKENI. CDR3: CASSPNLQGTSYYGEQFF. The DNA of the CDR3 is TGTGCCAGCTCACCAAATCTCCAGGGGACTTCGTATTATGGTGAGCAGTTCTTC.

The chain couples TRBV7-3 to TRBJ2-1, with 8 nucleotides matching TRBD2. The CDR3 totals 18 residues. The germline V gene has CDR1 SGHTA and CDR2 FQGTGA. The trim removed 4 bases at V and 8 bases at J, leaving 19 bases unmatched. This CDR3 reads CASSSLGVSGSKHDEQFF. The CDR3 DNA reads as TGTGCCAGCAGCTCCTTGGGGGTCAGCGGGAGTAAACACGATGAGCAGTTCTTC.